The clone carrying this T cell receptor (beta chain) came up once. Separate cDNA molecules received unique molecular identifiers, which the library attached to them. One entry per CDR3 protein, called by TCRdb with MiXCR from the reads. Of about 120,000 distinct CDR3 sequences listed, over 7% are singletons. V was shortened by 2 bases and J by 0 bases, with 10 bases between the two germline ends. Germline loops: CDR1 SGHNT, CDR2 YYREEE (reference sequence). The CDR3 contains 15 residues. Extraction of total RNA was performed on unfractionated whole blood. This entry is derived from a study of human T cells and chemical hapten exposure.

The receptor comes from a human donor in good health. Some clones in this sample may be carry-over from other donors' samples. Material for sequencing was whole blood. The chain links TRBV5-4 to TRBJ2-3; D is undetermined. The CDR3 loop is CASSFMAWSTDTQYF. Written as DNA, the CDR3 is TGTGCCAGCAGCTTTATGGCGTGGAGCACAGATACGCAGTATTTT.